The clone carrying this TCR beta chain was seen just once. There are 14 residues in the CDR3. CDR1 and CDR2 from the germline V gene are SNHLY and FYNNEI. V shed 8 bases, J shed 4 bases, and the junction held 8 bases outside the gene matches. What was amplified from RNA transcripts were TCR beta CDR3 regions. TCR CDR3 regions were first amplified by RT-PCR with HTBI primers. MiXCR, run by TCRdb on the multiplex PCR reads, gives a single entry per CDR3 protein. The top ten clones hold about 8.3% of a sample with a few hundred thousand distinct CDR3 sequences, about half of them seen once. This sample was taken from a study of T cells in Graves' hyperthyroidism and ophthalmopathy.

V and J are TRBV2 and TRBJ1-3, with 7 bases aligning to TRBD1. The receptor was derived from a woman aged 18-29 years with Graves' hyperthyroidism. Sequencing input: peripheral blood or thyroid tissue (not recorded which). The CDR3 coding sequence is TGTGCCAGCGCCACCGGGACAGCAGGAAACACCATATATTTT. As protein: CASATGTAGNTIYF.